A single sample gave rise to the 12 T cell receptor beta chains below, sequenced in a study of T cell responses to AZD1222 COVID-19 vaccine. Produced via immunoSEQ multiplex PCR; TCRdb's table is partial and in-frame only. The table shows about 35,000 clones, with approximately 90% occurring only once. The sample in question was peripheral blood, obtained 28 days after the second AZD1222 dose. Receptors were obtained from an adult who received the AZD1222 COVID-19 vaccine.

This clone showed up just once. V is TRBV28 and J is TRBJ2-1; 7 bases line up with TRBD2. Germline lookup yields CDR1 MDHEN and CDR2 SYDVKM. The CDR3 spans 17 residues. Unmatched junction bases numbered 19, after V lost 5 bases and J lost 9 bases. CDR3 loop: CASSELGLAARWGEQFF. Here the CDR3 DNA reads TGTGCCAGCAGTGAGTTGGGCCTAGCGGCCCGATGGGGTGAGCAGTTCTTC.

The gene calls are TRBV19 and TRBJ1-2; tentative D call: TRBD1 (5 bases). CDR3 length: 17 residues. V shed 2 bases and J shed 1 base, with 17 bases lying between them. CDR1 LNHDA and CDR2 SQIVND come from the germline V gene (reference sequence). The CDR3 DNA sequence: TGTGCCAGTAGTATAAGGGGCTGGAGTAATAATAACTATGGCTACACCTTC. It is translated as CASSIRGWSNNNYGYTF.

The chain employs TRBV12-3 or TRBV12-4 and TRBJ1-1; D may be TRBD1 (5 bases). V shed 8 bases and J shed 3 bases, with 13 bases lying between them. The CDR3 has 13 amino acids. This CDR3 is CASRPWGDTEAFF. CDR3 in DNA: TGTGCCAGCCGCCCCTGGGGGGACACTGAAGCTTTCTTT.

J is TRBJ1-6 and V is TRBV12-3 or TRBV12-4; D not certain. The CDR3 loop spans 13 amino acids. Trimming removed 0 bases at V and 10 bases at J, with 7 bases between. As DNA, the CDR3 is TGTGCCAGCAGTTTAGCCTTTAGATCACCCCTCCACTTT. It translates to CASSLAFRSPLHF.

The gene calls are TRBV19 and TRBJ2-1, with TRBD2 identical over 9 bases. The CDR3 is 16 amino acids. Germline values: CDR1 LNHDA, CDR2 SQIVND (reference sequence). Germline trimming cut 1 base from V and 6 bases from J; bases unmatched to any gene: 7. CDR3 DNA sequence: TGTGCCAGTAGTATAGCTGGGCTAGCGGGACCCAATGAGCAGTTCTTC. Translated: CASSIAGLAGPNEQFF.

This clone occurred a few times. V usage is TRBV19 and J usage is TRBJ1-1; D may be TRBD1 (5 bases). There are 14 residues in the CDR3. V gave up 5 bases and J gave up 5 bases, with 15 bases separating them. CDR1 and CDR2 (germline): LNHDA, SQIVND (reference sequence). The CDR3 protein is CASSGGGVWTEAFF. The CDR3 nucleotides are TGTGCCAGTAGTGGGGGGGGTGTTTGGACTGAAGCTTTCTTT.

CDR3 loop: CASSSRVSGELFF. The CDR3, as DNA: TGTGCCAGCAGCTCTAGGGTATCCGGGGAGCTGTTTTTT. The V and J genes are TRBV5-6 and TRBJ2-2; D gene ambiguous. Trimming pared 3 bases from V and 6 bases from J, leaving 9 bases between. This CDR3 comprises 13 residues. CDR1 and CDR2 from the germline V gene are SGHDT and YYEEEE. The variable domain in full, with the rest retrieved from reference TRBV5-6 and TRBJ2-2, is DAGVTQSPTHLIKTRGQQVTLRCSPKSGHDTVSWYQQALGQGPQFIFQYYEEEERQRGNFPDRFSGHQFPNYSSELNVNALLLGDSALYLCASSSRVSGELFFGEGSRLTVL.

This clone has only one observation. The chain has TRBV19 and TRBJ2-7; TRBD1 agrees at 11 bases. V trimming: 6 bases; J trimming: 1 base; junction bases outside the gene matches: 8. CDR3 size: 16 residues. Germline CDR1 is LNHDA and CDR2 is SQIVND (reference sequence). This CDR3 reads CASRNTGTGGSYEQYF. DNA for the CDR3: TGTGCCAGTAGAAATACCGGGACAGGGGGGTCCTACGAGCAGTACTTC.

The chain combines TRBV3-1 (or the pseudogene TRBV3-2) with TRBJ2-2; TRBD1 might be the D (5 bases). The germline gives CDR1 LGHDT, CDR2 YNNKEL (reference sequence). The CDR3 is 15 amino acids. Trimming pared 4 bases from V and 5 bases from J, leaving 14 bases between. In DNA form, the CDR3 reads TGTGCCAGCAGCCTTTCAGGGTATGGAACCGGGGAGCTGTTTTTT. The encoded protein is CASSLSGYGTGELFF.

This sequence joins TRBV6-5 and TRBJ2-7; D possibly corresponds to TRBD1 (5 bases). This CDR3 comprises 13 residues. The germline V gene has CDR1 MNHEY and CDR2 SVGAGI. Trimming stripped 6 bases from V and 2 bases from J, with 11 bases between. The CDR3 sequence: CASRETATYEQYF. CDR3 sequence (DNA): TGTGCCAGCAGAGAGACAGCTACCTACGAGCAGTACTTC.

This chain links TRBV4-1 with TRBJ2-5, with D possibly TRBD1 on 6 matching bases. V lost 3 bases, J lost 4 bases, and 18 bases lay in between. The CDR3 is 16 residues long. CDR1 is MGHRA and CDR2 is YSYEKL in the germline V gene. CDR3 sequence reads: CASSQGTRRAGETQYF. The CDR3 DNA is TGCGCCAGCAGCCAGGGGACACGCCGGGCGGGAGAGACCCAGTACTTC.

The rearrangement joins TRBV5-6 to TRBJ1-2; no reliable D call. The ends were cut back, 4 bases at V and 8 bases at J, with 12 bases in the middle. CDR1 and CDR2 (germline): SGHDT, YYEEEE. The CDR3 contains 12 residues. CDR3 residues: CASSVGRGGYTF. DNA of the CDR3: TGTGCCAGCAGCGTGGGCCGAGGGGGCTACACCTTC.